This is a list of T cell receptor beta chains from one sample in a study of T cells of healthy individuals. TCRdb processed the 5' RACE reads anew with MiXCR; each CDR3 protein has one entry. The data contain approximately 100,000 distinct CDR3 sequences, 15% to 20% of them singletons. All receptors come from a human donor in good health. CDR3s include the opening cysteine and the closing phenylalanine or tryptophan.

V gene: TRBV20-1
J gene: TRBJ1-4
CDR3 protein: CSARDRRTNEKLFF

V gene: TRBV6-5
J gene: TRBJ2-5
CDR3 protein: CASRRTIQETQYF

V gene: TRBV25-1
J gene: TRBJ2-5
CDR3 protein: CASRFTGPQYF

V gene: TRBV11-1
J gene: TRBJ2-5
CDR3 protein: CASSLDLRTSREETQYF

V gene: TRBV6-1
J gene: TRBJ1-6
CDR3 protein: CASRGQGSSYNSPLHF

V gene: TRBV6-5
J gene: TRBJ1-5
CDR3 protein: CASKLGRGNQPQHF

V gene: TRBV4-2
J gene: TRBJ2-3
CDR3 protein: CASSQDRRITDTQYF

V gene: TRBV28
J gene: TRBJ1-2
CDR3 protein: CASSLFSGDGYTF

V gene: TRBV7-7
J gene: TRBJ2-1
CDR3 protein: CASSLGSGSYNEQFF

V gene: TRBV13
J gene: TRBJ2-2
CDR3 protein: CASSVNGDHTGELFF

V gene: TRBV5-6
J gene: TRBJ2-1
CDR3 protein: CASSLEGTEEQFF

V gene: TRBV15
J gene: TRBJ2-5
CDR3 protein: CATSRVGRGTREETQYF

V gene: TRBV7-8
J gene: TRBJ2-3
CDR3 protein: CASSLGPSGTGTQYF

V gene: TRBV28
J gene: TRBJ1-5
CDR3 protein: CATLRRTQPQHF

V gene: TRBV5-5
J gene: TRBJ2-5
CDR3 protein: CASSSGTQLGQETQYF

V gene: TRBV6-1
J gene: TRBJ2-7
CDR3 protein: CASSEAAGSSYEQYF

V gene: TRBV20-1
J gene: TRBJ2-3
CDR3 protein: CSAERAGLATDTQYF

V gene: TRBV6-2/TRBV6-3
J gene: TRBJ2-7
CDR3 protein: CASSYTGLVTYEQYF

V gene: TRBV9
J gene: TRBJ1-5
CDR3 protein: CASSITDGAHGPQHF

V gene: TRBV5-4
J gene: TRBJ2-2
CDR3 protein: CASSWGLGNTGELFF

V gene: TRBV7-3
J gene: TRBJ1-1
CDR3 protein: CASSSSGALGTEAFF

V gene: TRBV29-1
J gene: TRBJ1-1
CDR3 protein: CSVPRSTGQTEAFF

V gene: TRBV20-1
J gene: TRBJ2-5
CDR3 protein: CSAPGLAALETQYF

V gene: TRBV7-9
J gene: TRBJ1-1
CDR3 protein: CASSESYWTGGVTEAFF

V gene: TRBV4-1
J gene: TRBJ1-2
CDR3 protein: CASSQVDIYGYTF

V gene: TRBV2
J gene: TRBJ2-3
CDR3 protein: CASSGSGVRWTQYF

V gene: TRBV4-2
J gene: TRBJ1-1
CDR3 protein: CASSQVLGFRIAEAFF

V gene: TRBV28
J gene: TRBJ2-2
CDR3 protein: CASSSRDRENTGELFF

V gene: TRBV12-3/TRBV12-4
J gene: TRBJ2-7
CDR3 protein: CASSLMGLAGASYEQYF

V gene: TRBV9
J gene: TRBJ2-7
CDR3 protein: CASSVAPGRNEQYF

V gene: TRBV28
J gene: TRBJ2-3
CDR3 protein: CASSLFTGALTDTQYF

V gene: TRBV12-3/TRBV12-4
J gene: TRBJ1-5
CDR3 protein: CASRIAGRAQPQHF

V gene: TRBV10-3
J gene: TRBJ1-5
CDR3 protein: CAISESGGFQPQHF

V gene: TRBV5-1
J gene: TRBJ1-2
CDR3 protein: CASSLGQGVDYTF

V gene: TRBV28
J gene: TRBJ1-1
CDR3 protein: CASRWNTEAFF

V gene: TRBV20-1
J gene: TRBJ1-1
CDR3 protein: CSARDRHRAPEAFF

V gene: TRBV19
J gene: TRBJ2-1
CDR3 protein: CASSFPLTGEQFF

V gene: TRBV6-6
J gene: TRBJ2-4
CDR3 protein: CASSYSMTGGRNIQYF

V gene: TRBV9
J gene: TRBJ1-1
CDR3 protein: CASSVVSSGNTEAFF

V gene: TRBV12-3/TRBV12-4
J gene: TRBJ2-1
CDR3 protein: CASTPGVGTYNEQFF

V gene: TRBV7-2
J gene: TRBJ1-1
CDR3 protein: CASSLGQGYTEAFF

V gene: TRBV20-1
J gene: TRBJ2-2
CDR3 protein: CSARDFRDSGFQLFF

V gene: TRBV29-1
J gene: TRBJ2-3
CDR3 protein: CSVAGGGTDTQYF

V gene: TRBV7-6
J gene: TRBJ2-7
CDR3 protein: CASSLEQRASYEQYF

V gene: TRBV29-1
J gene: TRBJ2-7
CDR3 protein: CSAARTVSSYEQYF

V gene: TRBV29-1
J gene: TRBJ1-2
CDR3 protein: CSVASIGQEKSYGYTF

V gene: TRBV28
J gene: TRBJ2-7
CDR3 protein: CASRAQAREQYF

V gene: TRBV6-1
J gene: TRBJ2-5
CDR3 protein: CASRPGTRGLETQYF

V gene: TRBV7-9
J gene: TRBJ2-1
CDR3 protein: CASSRTSGIVNEQFF

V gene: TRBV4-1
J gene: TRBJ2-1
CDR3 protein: CASTRSEVGADWDEQFF

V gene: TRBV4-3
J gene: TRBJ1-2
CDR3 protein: CASSQLLGRLNNYGYTF

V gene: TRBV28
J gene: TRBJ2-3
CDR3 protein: CASRAPGEDTQYF